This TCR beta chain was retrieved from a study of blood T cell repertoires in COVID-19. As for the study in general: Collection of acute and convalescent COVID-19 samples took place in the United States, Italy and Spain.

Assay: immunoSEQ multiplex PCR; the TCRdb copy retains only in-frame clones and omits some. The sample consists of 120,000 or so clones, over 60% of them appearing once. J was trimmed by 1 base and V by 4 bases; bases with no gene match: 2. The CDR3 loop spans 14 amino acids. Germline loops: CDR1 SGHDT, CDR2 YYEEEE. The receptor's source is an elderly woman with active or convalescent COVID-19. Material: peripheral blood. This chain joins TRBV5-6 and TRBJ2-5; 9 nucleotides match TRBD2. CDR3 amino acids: CASSPSGTQETQYF. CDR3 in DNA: TGTGCCAGCAGCCCTAGCGGGACCCAAGAGACCCAGTACTTC.